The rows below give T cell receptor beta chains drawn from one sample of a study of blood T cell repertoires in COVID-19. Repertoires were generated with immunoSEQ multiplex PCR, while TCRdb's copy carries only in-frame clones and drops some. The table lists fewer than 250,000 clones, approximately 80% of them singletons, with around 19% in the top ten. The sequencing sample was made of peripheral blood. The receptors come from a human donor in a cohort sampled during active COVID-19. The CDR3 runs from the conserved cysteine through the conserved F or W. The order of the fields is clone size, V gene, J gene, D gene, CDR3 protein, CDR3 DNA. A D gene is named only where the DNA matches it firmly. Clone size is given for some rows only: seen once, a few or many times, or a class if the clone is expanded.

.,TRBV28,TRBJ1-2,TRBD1,CASSSIRQGRGGYTF,TGTGCCAGCAGTTCGATTCGACAGGGGCGCGGGGGCTACACCTTC
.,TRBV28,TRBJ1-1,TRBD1,CASSLRGQATNTEAFF,TGTGCCAGCAGTTTACGGGGACAGGCAACGAACACTGAAGCTTTCTTT
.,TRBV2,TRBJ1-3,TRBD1,CASRPTGLTNTIYF,TGTGCCAGCAGGCCGACAGGGTTAACGAACACCATATATTTT
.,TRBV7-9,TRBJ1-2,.,CASSPRDIGYGYTF,TGTGCCAGCAGCCCCAGGGATATTGGGTATGGCTACACCTTC
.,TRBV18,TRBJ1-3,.,CASSPPSESGNTIYF,TGTGCCAGCTCACCGCCCTCTGAGTCTGGAAACACCATATATTTT
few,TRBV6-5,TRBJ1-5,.,CASSPRGNQPQHF,TGTGCCAGCAGCCCCAGGGGCAATCAGCCCCAGCATTTT
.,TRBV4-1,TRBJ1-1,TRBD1,CASRPGQGANTEAFF,TGCGCCAGCAGACCTGGACAGGGGGCGAACACTGAAGCTTTCTTT
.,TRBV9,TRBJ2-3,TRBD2,CASSRGLAGFTDTQYF,TGTGCCAGCAGCCGAGGGCTAGCGGGGTTCACAGATACGCAGTATTTT
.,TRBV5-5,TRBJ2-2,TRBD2,CASSETSGGINTGELFF,TGTGCCAGCAGCGAAACTAGCGGGGGGATCAACACCGGGGAGCTGTTTTTT
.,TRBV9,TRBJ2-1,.,CASSVTLGQGYNEQFF,TGTGCCAGCAGCGTAACTCTCGGGCAGGGGTACAATGAGCAGTTCTTC
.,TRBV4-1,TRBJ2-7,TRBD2,CASSQVHLVTAGFSYEQYF,TGCGCCAGCAGCCAAGTTCATCTGGTAACAGCGGGGTTCTCCTACGAGCAGTACTTC
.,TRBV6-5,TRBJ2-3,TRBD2,CASSRAIAGGTQYF,TGTGCCAGCAGCCGGGCCATAGCGGGGGGGACGCAGTATTTT
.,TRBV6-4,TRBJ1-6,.,CASRPDSSNSPLHF,TGTGCCAGCAGGCCGGACAGTTCCAATTCACCCCTCCACTTT
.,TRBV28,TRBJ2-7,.,CASRSTTYEQYF,TGTGCCAGCCGGTCTACCACCTACGAGCAGTACTTC
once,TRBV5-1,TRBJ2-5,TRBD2,CASSLALAGRETQYF,TGCGCCAGCAGCTTGGCCCTAGCGGGACGGGAGACCCAGTACTTC
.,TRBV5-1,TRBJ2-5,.,CASSLFAGYQETQYF,TGCGCCAGCAGCTTGTTCGCCGGGTACCAAGAGACCCAGTACTTC
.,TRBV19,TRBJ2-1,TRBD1,CASSLWDSNNEQFF,TGTGCCAGTAGTCTGTGGGACAGCAACAATGAGCAGTTCTTC
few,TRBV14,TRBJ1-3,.,CASRRDSYASSGNTIYF,TGTGCCAGCAGACGTGACAGCTATGCTTCCTCTGGAAACACCATATATTTT
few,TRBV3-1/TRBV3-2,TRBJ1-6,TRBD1,CASSQAAQGTSPLHF,TGTGCCAGCAGCCAAGCGGCACAGGGGACTTCACCCCTCCACTTT
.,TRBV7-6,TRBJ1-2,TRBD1,CASSSVDRGGGYTF,TGTGCCAGCAGCTCGGTAGACAGGGGAGGGGGCTACACCTTC
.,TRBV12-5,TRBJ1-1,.,CASGFAGNTEAFF,TGTGCTAGTGGTTTTGCAGGGAACACTGAAGCTTTCTTT
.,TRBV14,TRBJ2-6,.,CASSPRGAGRLGANVLTF,TGTGCCAGCAGCCCCAGGGGGGCAGGCCGATTGGGGGCCAACGTCCTGACTTTC
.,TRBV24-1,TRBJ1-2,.,CATSPERGYGYTF,TGTGCCACCTCGCCGGAGAGAGGCTATGGCTACACCTTC
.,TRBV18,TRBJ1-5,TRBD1,CASSRTGGEPQHF,TGTGCCAGCTCTCGGACAGGGGGGGAGCCCCAGCATTTT
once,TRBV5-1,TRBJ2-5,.,CASIKSPAEETQYF,TGCGCCAGCATCAAATCTCCAGCGGAAGAGACCCAGTACTTC
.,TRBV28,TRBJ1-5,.,CASSFSRQPQHF,TGTGCCAGCAGTTTTTCCCGTCAGCCCCAGCATTTT
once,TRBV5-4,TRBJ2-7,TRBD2,CASSLGLGSYSGSYEQYF,TGTGCCAGCAGCTTGGGTTTGGGTTCGTATAGCGGGAGCTACGAGCAGTACTTC
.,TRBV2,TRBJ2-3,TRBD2,CASSDVAGGPGDTQYF,TGTGCCAGCAGTGACGTAGCGGGAGGGCCGGGGGATACGCAGTATTTT
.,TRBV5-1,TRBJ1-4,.,CASSLEGGKLFF,TGCGCCAGCAGCTTGGAAGGGGGAAAACTGTTTTTT